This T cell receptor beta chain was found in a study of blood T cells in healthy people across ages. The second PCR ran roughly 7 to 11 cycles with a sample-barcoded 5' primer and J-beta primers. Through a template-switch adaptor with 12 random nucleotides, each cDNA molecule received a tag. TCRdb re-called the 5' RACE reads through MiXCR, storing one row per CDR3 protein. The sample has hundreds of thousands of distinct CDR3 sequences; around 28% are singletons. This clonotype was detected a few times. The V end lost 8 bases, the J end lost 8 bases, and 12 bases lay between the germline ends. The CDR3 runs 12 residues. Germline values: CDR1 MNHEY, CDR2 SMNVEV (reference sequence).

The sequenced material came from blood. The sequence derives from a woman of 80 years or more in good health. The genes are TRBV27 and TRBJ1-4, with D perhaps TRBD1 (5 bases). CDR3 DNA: TGTGCCAGCGAAGGGGCTTGGGAAAAACTGTTTTTT. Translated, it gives CASEGAWEKLFF.